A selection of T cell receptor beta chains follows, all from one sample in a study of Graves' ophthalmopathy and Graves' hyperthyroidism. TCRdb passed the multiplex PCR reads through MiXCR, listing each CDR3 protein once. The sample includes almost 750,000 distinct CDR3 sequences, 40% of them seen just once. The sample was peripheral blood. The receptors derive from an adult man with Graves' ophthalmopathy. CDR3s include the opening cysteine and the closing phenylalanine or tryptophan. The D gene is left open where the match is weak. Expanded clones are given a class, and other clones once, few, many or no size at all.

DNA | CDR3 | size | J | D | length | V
TGTGCCAGCGAAATTAGCGGAACCATATATTTT | CASEISGTIYF | . | TRBJ1-3 | . | 11 | TRBV2
TGTGCCAGCAGCTTAACAACTGGTGGTGATGTGTCCCAGTACTTC | CASSLTTGGDVSQYF | few | TRBJ2-5 | . | 15 | TRBV11-2
TGTGCCAGCTGTCTGACCGGGACAGGGAGCAATCAGCCCCAGCATTTT | CASCLTGTGSNQPQHF | . | TRBJ1-5 | TRBD1 | 16 | TRBV16
TGCAGTGCTAGCTGGGGTAATCAGCCCCAGCATTTT | CSASWGNQPQHF | . | TRBJ1-5 | . | 12 | TRBV20-1
TGTGCCAGCGGGACAGGGCTCTACGAGCAGTACTTC | CASGTGLYEQYF | many | TRBJ2-7 | TRBD1 | 12 | TRBV2
TGTGCCAGCAGTTTCAGGGGGCTCGGGTATGGCTACACCTTC | CASSFRGLGYGYTF | . | TRBJ1-2 | TRBD1 | 14 | TRBV25-1
TGTGCCAGCAGATCTACAGGCCGCTACGAGCAGTACTTC | CASRSTGRYEQYF | . | TRBJ2-7 | . | 13 | TRBV10-2
TGCGCCAGCAGTGCTTATGGTATTTACGAGCAGTACTTC | CASSAYGIYEQYF | . | TRBJ2-7 | . | 13 | TRBV10-1
TGTGCCAGCAGGCCCCCGGCGACTGAAGCTTTCTTT | CASRPPATEAFF | few | TRBJ1-1 | . | 12 | TRBV9
TGTGCCAGCAGCTTGACGGGGAAGGGGGCCAACGTCCTGACTTTC | CASSLTGKGANVLTF | . | TRBJ2-6 | . | 15 | TRBV7-9
TGTGCCACCAGCAGAGTTTCCAGGGAGGAGGTTTTCTTT | CATSRVSREEVFF | many | TRBJ1-1 | . | 13 | TRBV15
TGCAGTGCTAGAGGGCCCAGGGACGAGCAGTACTTC | CSARGPRDEQYF | . | TRBJ2-7 | . | 12 | TRBV20-1
TGTGCCAGCAGCTTCGCGGACGTGGGTCAGCCCCAGCATTTT | CASSFADVGQPQHF | many | TRBJ1-5 | . | 14 | TRBV7-8
TGTGCCAGCAGCTTGGGGACAGGGACGGACACCGGGGAGCTGTTTTTT | CASSLGTGTDTGELFF | . | TRBJ2-2 | TRBD1 | 16 | TRBV7-9
TGCAGCGTTGATGCGGGGGGGCAGGACGAGCAGTACTTC | CSVDAGGQDEQYF | many | TRBJ2-7 | TRBD2 | 13 | TRBV29-1
TGTGCCAGCAGTTACTTGGGACAGGGAATTGAGCAGCCCCAGCATTTT | CASSYLGQGIEQPQHF | few | TRBJ1-5 | TRBD1 | 16 | TRBV10-3
TGTGCCAGCAGTGAATCAGATTTTCAGCCCCAGCATTTT | CASSESDFQPQHF | few | TRBJ1-5 | . | 13 | TRBV6-1
TGTGCCAGCAGCTCGGGGTACCGGGAGGGCGAGACCCAGTACTTC | CASSSGYREGETQYF | many | TRBJ2-5 | TRBD2 | 15 | TRBV7-7
TGTGCCAGCAGCTCACAGTTCACTGAAGCTTTCTTT | CASSSQFTEAFF | few | TRBJ1-1 | . | 12 | TRBV12-3/TRBV12-4
TGTGCCAGCAGCTCAAAGGACAGGGGCGTCGCTGAAGCTTTCTTT | CASSSKDRGVAEAFF | . | TRBJ1-1 | TRBD1 | 15 | TRBV11-2
TGCGCCAGCAGCTACGGAGTGAACAGCTACGAGCAGTACTTC | CASSYGVNSYEQYF | . | TRBJ2-7 | . | 14 | TRBV7-9
TGTGCCAGCAGTTTGAAGGGACAGGGATTTGAAAAACTGTTTTTT | CASSLKGQGFEKLFF | . | TRBJ1-4 | TRBD1 | 15 | TRBV25-1
TGCGCCAGCAGCTATCAGACGGGGGGCCGTCCCTATGGCTACACCTTC | CASSYQTGGRPYGYTF | . | TRBJ1-2 | . | 16 | TRBV25-1
TGCGCCAGCAGCTTTGAAGGGGGCTCGATCGAGCAGTACTTC | CASSFEGGSIEQYF | . | TRBJ2-7 | TRBD1 | 14 | TRBV5-1
TGTGCCAGCAGTGAAGAAAAAGCGGGAGTCTACGAGCAGTACTTC | CASSEEKAGVYEQYF | . | TRBJ2-7 | TRBD2 | 15 | TRBV10-3
TGTGCCAGCAGGCCTGGGGCCCGGGCCAACGTCCTGACTTTC | CASRPGARANVLTF | . | TRBJ2-6 | . | 14 | TRBV28
TGCGCCAGCAGCTTGGAGGCAACGAATTCACCCCTCCACTTT | CASSLEATNSPLHF | many | TRBJ1-6 | . | 14 | TRBV5-1
TGTGCCATCAGACACCAGAGCTCTGGAAACACCATATATTTT | CAIRHQSSGNTIYF | many | TRBJ1-3 | . | 14 | TRBV10-3
TGTGCCAGCAGCCCTCTGAGTAGCGGGAGGCAAGAGACCCAGTACTTC | CASSPLSSGRQETQYF | few | TRBJ2-5 | TRBD2 | 16 | TRBV6-5
TGTGCCAGCAGTTCCCCGACAGGGGGAGGCACTGAAGCTTTCTTT | CASSSPTGGGTEAFF | . | TRBJ1-1 | TRBD1 | 15 | TRBV25-1
TGTGCCTGGAGTGTCCACAAGAACACTGAAGCTTTCTTT | CAWSVHKNTEAFF | . | TRBJ1-1 | . | 13 | TRBV25-1
TGTGCCAGTAGCAATGCGACAGGGATGAATTATAATTCACCCCTCCACTTT | CASSNATGMNYNSPLHF | few | TRBJ1-6 | TRBD1 | 17 | TRBV19
TGTGCCAGTCGTCCCCCGGGACAGGCCTACGAGCAGTACTTC | CASRPPGQAYEQYF | . | TRBJ2-7 | TRBD1 | 14 | TRBV6-1
TGTGCCAGCAGTTACAAAGGACTAGCGGGAGGCAGGAGGACCGGGGAGCTGTTTTTT | CASSYKGLAGGRRTGELFF | . | TRBJ2-2 | TRBD2 | 19 | TRBV6-5
TGCGCCAGCACCCTGACAGTAGGGCTACAAGAGACCCAGTACTTC | CASTLTVGLQETQYF | . | TRBJ2-5 | . | 15 | TRBV5-1
TGTGCCAGTAGTAACCTGATCCAAGAGACCCAGTACTTC | CASSNLIQETQYF | many | TRBJ2-5 | . | 13 | TRBV19
TGTGCCATCAGTGTCAAGGGTATAGGTTCACCCCTCCACTTT | CAISVKGIGSPLHF | . | TRBJ1-6 | . | 14 | TRBV10-3
TGTGCCAGCAGGGGCACCGGGCCCCGGGAGCAGCCCCAGCATTTT | CASRGTGPREQPQHF | few | TRBJ1-5 | . | 15 | TRBV12-3/TRBV12-4
TGCGCCAGCAGTGCATCGGGGGTAAACACTGAAGCTTTCTTT | CASSASGVNTEAFF | many | TRBJ1-1 | . | 14 | TRBV10-2
TGTGCCAGCTCACCACCCGTCGGCCCATACTACGAGCAGTACTTC | CASSPPVGPYYEQYF | . | TRBJ2-7 | . | 15 | TRBV7-3